This section outlines one T cell receptor beta chain sequence together with its context. Its recognized antigen is unknown. Qualities for individual bases were not recorded, and no much larger clone is one base off. Participants in the prospective study were aged roughly 18 to 95 years, lived in over 20 United States geographic areas, and enrolled through a virtual design. To assign participants to cohorts, the prospective study relied on clinical history that participants themselves reported in a screening survey and a study questionnaire. ImmuneRACE Cohort 3 recovered participants were defined by two consecutive negative NP/OP PCR tests, healthcare professional clearance, or symptom resolution. Mobile phlebotomists in the prospective study collected whole blood, serum and a nasopharyngeal or oropharyngeal swab from every participant. Participants in the prospective study had the option to provide additional blood draws and questionnaires over an approximately 2-month period. Prospective study blood samples were shipped either frozen or at room temperature before DNA extraction.

The source of the sample is a study of blood T cell repertoires in COVID-19 (TCRdb year 2020). Regarding the complete study: The collaborator samples originated in the United States, Italy and Spain and spanned the acute and convalescent phases of COVID-19. Subjects who had been exposed to COVID-19, were actively infected with it, or had recovered from it provided the deeply sampled blood TCRbeta repertoires that made up the dataset. The samples were drawn from the first 160 participants of the ongoing ImmuneRACE study and from 950 to 1,500 subjects provided by 6 global collaborators. The sample metadata nearly always contained a de-identified subject ID, COVID-19 status, age in years and sex. The repertoires were released in a freely available public database intended as a resource for research on the immune response to SARS-CoV-2. HLA class I and class II types, where available, came from metadata supplied by the sample provider rather than from assay-based typing. The material from the prospective study consisted of cDNA or gDNA derived from T cells, B-cell-depleted T cells, or PBMCs.

The germline V gene specifies SGHRS as CDR1 and YFSETQ as CDR2. V has 4 bases trimmed and J has 0 bases trimmed; junction bases matching no gene number 13. The CDR3 has 17 amino acids, counting the end cysteine and phenylalanine. Only the CDR3 region is kept as DNA, spanning 51 bases read in frame from base 1. TCRbeta CDR3 regions were amplified from genomic DNA by means of the immunoSEQ Assay, a bias-controlled multiplex PCR. The study's processing was this. The number of nucleated cells in each sample was estimated by amplification of reference gene primers within the assay. To quantify the absolute abundance of each unique TCRbeta CDR3 rearrangement, sequence reads were collapsed and filtered. For each sample, productive Simpson clonality was calculated as the square root of Simpson's diversity index over productive rearrangements. The immuneACCESS repertoire file appears here via TCRdb, limited to in-frame rearrangements. These files lack a portion of the clones; in checked studies, under half of the deficit traces to unresolved V genes, and the cause of the others is not known. The V and J calls and clone size are taken from that table; D and trimming were inferred from the DNA. In this sample the table shows approximately 450,000 clones, 80% to 90% of which occur a single time. The ten largest clonotypes hold roughly 1.1% of the sample.

Broader findings and caveats from the paper: Clinical and demographic metadata were provided uncurated, with the amount varying by source and participant.

Recombination linked TRBV5-1 to TRBJ2-7, with 7 bases aligning to TRBD1. Source material: PBMCs or T cells enriched from blood (not recorded which). The TCR comes from a man under 40 who had recovered from COVID-19. The encoded CDR3 is CASSITRDSQGSYEQYF. The sequenced DNA is TGCGCCAGCAGCATTACTAGGGACAGCCAAGGCTCCTACGAGCAGTACTTC.